A selection of T cell receptor beta chains follows, all from one sample in a study of T cell repertoires in ileal Crohn's disease. Sequencing was performed with immunoSEQ multiplex PCR; in TCRdb, only in-frame clones are kept and a portion is missing. The repertoire has approximately 13,000 clones, 70% of them found once; the top ten carry approximately 6%. Sample: ileal tissue. These receptors all stem from an adult with Crohn's disease. The CDR3 runs from the conserved cysteine through the conserved F or W. The D gene is left open where the match is weak. The size field is filled for only some rows; it gives once, few, many or a size class.

v_call	j_call	clone_size	d_call	cdr3_aa	cdr3_nt
TRBV7-2	TRBJ2-1	.	TRBD1	CASSLVGQGYNEQFF	TGTGCCAGCAGCTTAGTGGGACAGGGGTACAATGAGCAGTTCTTC
TRBV6-1	TRBJ2-7	.	.	CASSEFKWSYEQYF	TGTGCCAGCAGTGAATTTAAGTGGTCCTACGAGCAGTACTTC
TRBV7-3	TRBJ2-1	few	TRBD2	CASSPLGGGSYNEQFF	TGTGCCAGCAGCCCCCTCGGGGGGGGATCCTACAATGAGCAGTTCTTC
TRBV7-9	TRBJ2-3	.	.	CASSPEDWSDTQYF	TGTGCCAGCAGCCCGGAGGACTGGTCGGATACGCAGTATTTT
TRBV7-2	TRBJ1-2	.	.	CASSFSHGTSYGYTF	TGTGCCAGCAGCTTCTCCCACGGGACCTCCTATGGCTACACCTTC
TRBV6-1	TRBJ1-6	.	TRBD1	CASSQEGAGSPLHF	TGTGCCAGCAGTCAAGAGGGGGCGGGTTCACCCCTCCACTTT
TRBV27	TRBJ1-2	.	.	CASSWARQSGYTF	TGTGCCAGCAGTTGGGCGAGACAGTCTGGCTACACCTTC
TRBV5-1	TRBJ2-7	once	.	CASSLTAGSYEQYF	TGCGCCAGCAGCTTGACTGCAGGCTCCTACGAGCAGTACTTC
TRBV7-9	TRBJ1-4	.	TRBD1	CASSIGTGVEKLFF	TGTGCCAGCAGCATTGGGACAGGGGTAGAAAAACTGTTTTTT
TRBV7-8	TRBJ1-5	.	.	CASSLGGFLDNQPQHF	TGTGCCAGCAGCTTAGGGGGTTTTCTAGACAATCAGCCCCAGCATTTT
TRBV4-1	TRBJ2-3	.	TRBD1	CASSQATGQGTDTQYF	TGCGCCAGCAGCCAAGCGACGGGACAGGGTACAGATACGCAGTATTTT
TRBV5-4	TRBJ2-5	.	TRBD1	CASSTQGKQETQYF	TGTGCCAGCAGCACACAGGGGAAGCAAGAGACCCAGTACTTC
TRBV5-1	TRBJ2-5	.	TRBD1	CASSFFQGAEETQYF	TGCGCCAGCAGCTTCTTCCAGGGGGCGGAGGAGACCCAGTACTTC
TRBV28	TRBJ1-2	.	TRBD1	CASTQGAVIYGYTF	TGTGCCAGCACACAGGGGGCCGTGATATATGGCTACACCTTC
TRBV19	TRBJ2-6	.	TRBD1	CASRDRGVSGANVLTF	TGTGCCAGCCGGGACAGGGGGGTCTCTGGGGCCAACGTCCTGACTTTC
TRBV5-1	TRBJ2-3	few	TRBD2	CASSLARGGTDTQYF	TGCGCCAGCAGCTTGGCGCGGGGGGGCACAGATACGCAGTATTTT
TRBV11-2	TRBJ1-5	.	TRBD1	CASSPRPGTGSNQPQHF	TGTGCCAGCAGCCCCCGGCCCGGGACAGGGAGCAATCAGCCCCAGCATTTT
TRBV28	TRBJ1-5	.	.	CATGGAGQPQHF	TGTGCCACCGGCGGGGCCGGGCAGCCCCAGCATTTT
TRBV7-2	TRBJ1-1	.	.	CASSQKAGNTEAFF	TGTGCCAGCAGCCAGAAGGCGGGGAACACTGAAGCTTTCTTT
TRBV7-6	TRBJ2-6	few	TRBD1	CASRWGQGTTGANVLTF	TGTGCCAGCAGATGGGGACAGGGCACGACTGGGGCCAACGTCCTGACTTTC
TRBV18	TRBJ2-4	.	.	CASSRAGMMENIQYF	TGTGCCAGCTCTCGGGCAGGGATGATGGAAAACATTCAGTACTTC
TRBV7-3	TRBJ2-2	.	TRBD1	CASSLRPTGTATGELFF	TGTGCCAGCAGCCTAAGACCGACCGGGACAGCTACCGGGGAGCTGTTTTTT
TRBV1	TRBJ2-7	medium-sized	.	CTSSPERGISYEQYF	TGCACCAGCAGCCCCGAAAGAGGTATTTCCTACGAGCAGTACTTC
TRBV20-1	TRBJ1-5	.	.	CSASNQPQHF	TGCAGTGCTAGCAATCAGCCCCAGCATTTT
TRBV18	TRBJ2-5	.	.	CASSPGGWETQYF	TGTGCCAGCTCACCGGGGGGCTGGGAGACCCAGTACTTC
TRBV5-1	TRBJ1-1	.	TRBD1	CASSPRTGSVPNTEAFF	TGCGCCAGCAGCCCCCGGACAGGGTCAGTTCCGAACACTGAAGCTTTCTTT
TRBV4-2	TRBJ2-5	once	TRBD2	CASSQDPRSSGETQYF	TGTGCCAGCAGCCAAGACCCCCGGTCTAGCGGGGAGACCCAGTACTTC
TRBV5-4	TRBJ2-5	.	.	CASSEGGKDQETQYF	TGTGCCAGCAGCGAAGGGGGAAAGGACCAAGAGACCCAGTACTTC
TRBV2	TRBJ1-4	.	TRBD1	CASSGTTGSNEKLFF	TGTGCCAGCAGCGGAACGACAGGGTCTAATGAAAAACTGTTTTTT
TRBV9	TRBJ2-5	.	.	CASSGGGPRETQYF	TGTGCCAGCAGTGGGGGGGGCCCGCGGGAGACCCAGTACTTC
TRBV5-1	TRBJ2-7	once	.	CASTPRAGAGGGYEQYF	TGCGCCAGCACCCCCCGCGCCGGGGCAGGGGGAGGCTACGAGCAGTACTTC
TRBV18	TRBJ1-3	.	.	CASSPYSRQDTGNTIYF	TGTGCCAGCTCACCATACTCCAGGCAAGACACTGGAAACACCATATATTTT
TRBV10-1	TRBJ1-1	.	.	CASTGLGGTEAFF	TGCGCCAGCACAGGGTTGGGCGGCACTGAAGCTTTCTTT
TRBV19	TRBJ1-2	once	.	CASTPVGTLNYGYTF	TGTGCCAGTACTCCCGTGGGGACTCTTAACTATGGCTACACCTTC
TRBV6-5	TRBJ2-4	once	.	CASSSDPGNAKNIQYF	TGTGCCAGCAGTTCAGACCCCGGTAATGCCAAAAACATTCAGTACTTC
TRBV5-1	TRBJ2-5	few	TRBD1	CASSSQTGQETQYF	TGCGCCAGCAGCTCGCAGACAGGGCAGGAGACCCAGTACTTC
TRBV27	TRBJ1-5	.	.	CASSRKYTAGQPQHF	TGTGCCAGCAGTCGCAAGTACACGGCAGGTCAGCCCCAGCATTTT
TRBV7-2	TRBJ2-7	few	.	CASSRTSSYEQYF	TGTGCCAGCAGCCGGACGAGCTCCTACGAGCAGTACTTC
TRBV2	TRBJ1-4	.	.	CASSPEGLRGEKLFF	TGTGCCAGCAGTCCCGAAGGCCTCAGAGGTGAAAAACTGTTTTTT
TRBV5-1	TRBJ2-3	.	.	CASSTSGAGVGDTQYF	TGCGCCAGCTCCACCTCGGGGGCTGGAGTTGGAGATACGCAGTATTTT
TRBV19	TRBJ2-7	.	.	CASSIYQDEQYF	TGTGCCAGTAGTATTTACCAGGACGAGCAGTACTTC
TRBV7-9	TRBJ2-5	once	.	CASSFDQGPQETQYF	TGTGCCAGCAGCTTTGACCAGGGCCCCCAAGAGACCCAGTACTTC
TRBV7-9	TRBJ1-5	.	TRBD1	CASSPGTASGQPQHF	TGTGCCAGCAGTCCCGGGACAGCCTCAGGGCAGCCCCAGCATTTT
TRBV10-1	TRBJ1-2	.	.	CASSPDRIYGYTF	TGCGCCAGCAGTCCTGACAGGATCTATGGCTACACCTTC
TRBV5-6	TRBJ2-7	.	.	CASTPEGSGLGEQYF	TGTGCCAGCACCCCCGAAGGGAGCGGTCTGGGCGAGCAGTACTTC
TRBV14	TRBJ1-2	.	.	CASSQGRYYGYTF	TGTGCCAGCAGCCAAGGCAGGTACTATGGCTACACCTTC
TRBV19	TRBJ2-1	few	.	CASSIDLYRVWGEQFF	TGTGCCAGTAGTATAGATCTATACAGGGTCTGGGGGGAGCAGTTCTTC
TRBV19	TRBJ1-2	.	.	CASKGQPNYGYTF	TGTGCCAGTAAAGGGCAGCCTAACTATGGCTACACCTTC
TRBV7-9	TRBJ1-2	.	.	CASSLSGAPVLYGYTF	TGTGCCAGCAGCTTATCCGGGGCGCCCGTACTATATGGCTACACCTTC
TRBV6-5	TRBJ2-7	.	.	CASSLQGYEQYF	TGTGCCAGCAGTTTACAGGGCTACGAGCAGTACTTC
TRBV5-4	TRBJ2-2	.	TRBD1	CASRSRGRVDGELFF	TGTGCCAGCAGGTCTAGGGGGCGCGTAGACGGGGAGCTGTTTTTT